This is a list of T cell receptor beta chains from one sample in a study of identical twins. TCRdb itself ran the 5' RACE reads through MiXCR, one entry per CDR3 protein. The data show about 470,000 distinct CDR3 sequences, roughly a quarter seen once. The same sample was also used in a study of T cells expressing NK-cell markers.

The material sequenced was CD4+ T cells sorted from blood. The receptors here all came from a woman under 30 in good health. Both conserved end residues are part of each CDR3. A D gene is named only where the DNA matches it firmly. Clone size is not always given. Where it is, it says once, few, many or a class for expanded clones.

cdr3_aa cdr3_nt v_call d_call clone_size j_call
CASSQELAGGQGIQYF TGTGCCAGCAGCCAAGAATTAGCGGGGGGGCAGGGCATTCAGTACTTC TRBV7-2 TRBD2 NA TRBJ2-4
CASSLVGGSPNEQFF TGCGCCAGCAGCTTGGTCGGGGGGTCCCCCAATGAGCAGTTCTTC TRBV5-1 TRBD2 few TRBJ2-1
CASSSRSNTGELFF TGTGCCAGCAGCTCACGGTCTAACACCGGGGAGCTGTTTTTT TRBV7-2 NA many TRBJ2-2
CASRHRGAGANVLTF TGTGCCAGCAGGCACAGGGGAGCTGGGGCCAACGTCCTGACTTTC TRBV12-3/TRBV12-4 TRBD1 few TRBJ2-6
CASSFLQQETQYF TGCGCCAGCAGCTTTTTACAGCAAGAGACCCAGTACTTC TRBV5-1 NA NA TRBJ2-5
CASRDSPYEQYF TGTGCCAGCCGGGACTCACCCTACGAGCAGTACTTC TRBV25-1 NA few TRBJ2-7
CASSLAGQGLYNEQFF TGTGCCAGCAGCTTAGCAGGACAGGGACTTTACAATGAGCAGTTCTTC TRBV11-3 TRBD1 NA TRBJ2-1
CSARKRQAYEQYF TGCAGTGCTAGGAAGAGGCAGGCCTACGAGCAGTACTTC TRBV20-1 NA few TRBJ2-7
CASTAWRGADTQYF TGTGCCAGCACCGCATGGCGGGGGGCAGATACGCAGTATTTT TRBV12-3/TRBV12-4 TRBD2 few TRBJ2-3
CSARRLVITDTQYF TGCAGTGCTAGAAGGCTAGTAATCACAGATACGCAGTATTTT TRBV20-1 NA NA TRBJ2-3
CASSYIPTNSKAFF TGTGCCAGCAGTTATATCCCGACGAATAGTAAAGCTTTCTTT TRBV6-5 NA NA TRBJ1-1
CASSGGFRVQPQHF TGTGCCAGCTCAGGGGGGTTCAGGGTCCAGCCCCAGCATTTT TRBV12-3/TRBV12-4 TRBD1 few TRBJ1-5
CASTGDEETQYF TGTGCCAGCACTGGAGACGAAGAGACCCAGTACTTC TRBV2 NA NA TRBJ2-5
CSAGLPGQGETQYF TGCAGTGCCGGTCTCCCGGGACAGGGGGAGACCCAGTACTTC TRBV20-1 TRBD1 NA TRBJ2-5
CASTLGQGILKNTEAFF TGTGCCAGCACCCTGGGGCAGGGGATCTTGAAGAACACTGAAGCTTTCTTT TRBV7-8 NA NA TRBJ1-1
CASSQGVPNQPQHF TGTGCCAGCAGCCAAGGGGTTCCCAATCAGCCCCAGCATTTT TRBV3-1 NA NA TRBJ1-5